This TCR beta chain was documented in a study of blood T cell repertoires in COVID-19. Turning to the study itself: Sources were T cells, B-cell-depleted T cells, or PBMCs; the material itself was cDNA or gDNA.

The data were produced by immunoSEQ multiplex PCR, yet TCRdb's version contains in-frame clones alone and is incomplete. The sample has some 170,000 clones, around 81% seen once; the top ten hold about 10%. This sequence originates from a man between 60 and 75 years old with active or convalescent COVID-19. Source material: peripheral blood.

CDR3 amino acids: CASSLLTSGRNNEQFF. The CDR3 DNA follows: TGCGCCAGCAGCTTGCTGACTAGCGGGAGAAACAATGAGCAGTTCTTC. V and J are TRBV5-1 and TRBJ2-1; 12 bases are a match to TRBD2. This CDR3 has 16 amino acids. Unmatched junction bases numbered 4, after V lost 1 base and J lost 5 bases. Germline-derived CDR1 and CDR2 are SGHRS and YFSETQ.